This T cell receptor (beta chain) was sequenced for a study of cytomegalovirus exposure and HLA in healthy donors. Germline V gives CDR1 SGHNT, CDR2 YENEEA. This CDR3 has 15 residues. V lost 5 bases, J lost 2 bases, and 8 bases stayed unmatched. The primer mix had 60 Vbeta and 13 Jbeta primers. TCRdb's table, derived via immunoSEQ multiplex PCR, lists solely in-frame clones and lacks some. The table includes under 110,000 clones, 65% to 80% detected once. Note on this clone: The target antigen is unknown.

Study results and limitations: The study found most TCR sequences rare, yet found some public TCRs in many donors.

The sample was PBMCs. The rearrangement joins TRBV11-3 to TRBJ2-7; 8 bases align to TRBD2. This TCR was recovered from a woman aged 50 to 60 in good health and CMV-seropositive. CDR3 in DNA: TGTGCCAGCAGCAAAAGCGGGGGCAAAGCCTACGAGCAGTACTTC. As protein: CASSKSGGKAYEQYF.